The sequence of this T cell receptor beta chain was determined in a study of PD-1 blockade in classical Hodgkin lymphoma. Study-wide points: Complete responders matched newly diagnosed patients in baseline diversity.

This CDR3 is 13 amino acids long. Germline V gene lookup returns CDR1 MDHEN and CDR2 SYDVKM. The germline V and J ends were trimmed by 11 bases and 0 bases, with 10 bases remaining between them. Each and every patient relapsed after autologous stem cell transplantation, and patients got differing brentuximab vedotin exposure. This clone was recorded once. Antigen specificity is unknown. Sequencing used immunoSEQ multiplex PCR; TCRdb keeps in-frame clones, though not all of them. The repertoire has around 96,000 clones, approximately 80% of them found once; the top ten carry about 12%. V usage is TRBV28 and J usage is TRBJ2-2, with D possibly matching TRBD2 (5 bases). The source was peripheral blood mononuclear cells (PBMCs), collected at baseline. The TCR was taken from a human donor with classical Hodgkin lymphoma. As DNA, the CDR3 is TGTGCCTGCCGGGGTTCGAACACCGGGGAGCTGTTTTTT. Translated: CACRGSNTGELFF.